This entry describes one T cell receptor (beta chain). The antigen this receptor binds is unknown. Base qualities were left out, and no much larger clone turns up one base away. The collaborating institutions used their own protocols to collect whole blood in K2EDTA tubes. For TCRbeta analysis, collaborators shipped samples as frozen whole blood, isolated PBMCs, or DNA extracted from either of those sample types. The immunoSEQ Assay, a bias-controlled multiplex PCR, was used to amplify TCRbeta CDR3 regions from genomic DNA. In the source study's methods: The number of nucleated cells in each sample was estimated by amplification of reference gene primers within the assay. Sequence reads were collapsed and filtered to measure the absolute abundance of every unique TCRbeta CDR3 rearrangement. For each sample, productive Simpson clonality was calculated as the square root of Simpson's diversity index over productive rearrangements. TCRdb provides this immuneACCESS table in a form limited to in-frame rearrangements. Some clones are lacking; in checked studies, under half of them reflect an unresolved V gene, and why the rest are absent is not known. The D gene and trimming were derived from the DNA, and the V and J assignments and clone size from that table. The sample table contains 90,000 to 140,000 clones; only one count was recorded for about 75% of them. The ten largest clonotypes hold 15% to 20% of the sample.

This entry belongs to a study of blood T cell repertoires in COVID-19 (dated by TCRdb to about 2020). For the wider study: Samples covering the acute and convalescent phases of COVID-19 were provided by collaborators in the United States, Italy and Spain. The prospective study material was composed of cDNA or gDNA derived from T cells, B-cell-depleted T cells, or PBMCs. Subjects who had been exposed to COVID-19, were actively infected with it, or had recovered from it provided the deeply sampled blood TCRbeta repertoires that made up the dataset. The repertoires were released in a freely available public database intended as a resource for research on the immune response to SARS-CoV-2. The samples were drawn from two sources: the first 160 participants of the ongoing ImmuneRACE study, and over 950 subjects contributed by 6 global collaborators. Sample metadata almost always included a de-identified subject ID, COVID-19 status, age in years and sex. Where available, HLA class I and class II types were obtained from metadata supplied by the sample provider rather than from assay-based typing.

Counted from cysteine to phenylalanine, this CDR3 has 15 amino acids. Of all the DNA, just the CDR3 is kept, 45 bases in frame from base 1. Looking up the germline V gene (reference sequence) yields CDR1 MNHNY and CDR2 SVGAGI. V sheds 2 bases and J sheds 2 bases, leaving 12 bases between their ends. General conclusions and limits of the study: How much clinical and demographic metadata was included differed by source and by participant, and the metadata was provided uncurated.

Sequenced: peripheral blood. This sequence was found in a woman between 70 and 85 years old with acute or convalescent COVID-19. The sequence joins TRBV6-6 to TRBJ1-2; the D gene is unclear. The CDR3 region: CASSYLSIKNYGYTF. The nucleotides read TGTGCCAGCAGTTACCTATCGATAAAGAACTATGGCTACACCTTC.